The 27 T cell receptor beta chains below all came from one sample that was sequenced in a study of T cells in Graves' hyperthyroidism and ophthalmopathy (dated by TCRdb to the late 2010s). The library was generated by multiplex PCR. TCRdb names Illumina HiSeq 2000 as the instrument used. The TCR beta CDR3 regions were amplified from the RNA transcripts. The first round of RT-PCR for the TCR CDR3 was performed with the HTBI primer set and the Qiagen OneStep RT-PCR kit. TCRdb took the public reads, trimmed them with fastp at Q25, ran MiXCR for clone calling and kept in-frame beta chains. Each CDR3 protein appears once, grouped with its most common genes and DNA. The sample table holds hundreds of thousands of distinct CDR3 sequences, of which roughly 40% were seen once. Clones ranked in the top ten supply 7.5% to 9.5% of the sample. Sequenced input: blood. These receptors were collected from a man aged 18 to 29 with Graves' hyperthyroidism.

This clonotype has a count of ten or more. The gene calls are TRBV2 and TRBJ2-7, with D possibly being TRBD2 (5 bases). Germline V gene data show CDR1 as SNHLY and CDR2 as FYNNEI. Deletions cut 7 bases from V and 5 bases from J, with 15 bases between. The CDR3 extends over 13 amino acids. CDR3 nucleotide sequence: TGTGCCAGCAAATACCGGGAAGTTCACGAGCAGTACTTC. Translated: CASKYREVHEQYF.

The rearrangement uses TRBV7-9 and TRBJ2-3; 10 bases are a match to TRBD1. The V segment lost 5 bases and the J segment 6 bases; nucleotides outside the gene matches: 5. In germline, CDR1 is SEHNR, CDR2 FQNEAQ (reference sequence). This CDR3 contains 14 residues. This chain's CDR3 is CASSLGTGVDTQYF. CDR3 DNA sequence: TGTGCCAGCAGCCTCGGGACAGGGGTCGATACGCAGTATTTT.

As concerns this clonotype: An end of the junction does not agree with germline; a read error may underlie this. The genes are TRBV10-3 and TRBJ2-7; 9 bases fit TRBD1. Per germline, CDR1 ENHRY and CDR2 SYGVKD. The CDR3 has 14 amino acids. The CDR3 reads CASSYGTGIREQYF. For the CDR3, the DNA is TGTGCCAGCAGTTACGGGACAGGGATCAGAGAGCAGTACTTC.

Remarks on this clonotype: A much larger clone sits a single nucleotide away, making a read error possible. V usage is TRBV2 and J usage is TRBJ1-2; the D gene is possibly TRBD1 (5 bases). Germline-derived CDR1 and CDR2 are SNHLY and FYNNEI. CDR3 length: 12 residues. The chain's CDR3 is CVGYAGDYGYTF. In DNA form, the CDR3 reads TGTGTCGGATATGCGGGGGACTATGGCTACACCTTC.

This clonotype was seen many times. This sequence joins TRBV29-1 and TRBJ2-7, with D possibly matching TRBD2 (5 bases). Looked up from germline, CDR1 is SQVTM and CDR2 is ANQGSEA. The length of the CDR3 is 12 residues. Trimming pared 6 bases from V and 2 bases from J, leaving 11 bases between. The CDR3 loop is CSVAGPTYEQYF. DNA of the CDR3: TGCAGCGTCGCGGGCCCCACCTACGAGCAGTACTTC.

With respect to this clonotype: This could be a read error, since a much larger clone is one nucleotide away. CDR3 nucleotides: TGCGCCAGCAGTGAGGGATCACTAGCGGGGGAGGCCTACGGGCAGTACTTC. Protein: CASSEGSLAGEAYGQYF. The rearrangement links TRBV10-2 to TRBJ2-7, with 11 bases that match TRBD2. Germline CDR1 reads WSHSY; CDR2 reads SAAADI. The CDR3 is 17 residues long.

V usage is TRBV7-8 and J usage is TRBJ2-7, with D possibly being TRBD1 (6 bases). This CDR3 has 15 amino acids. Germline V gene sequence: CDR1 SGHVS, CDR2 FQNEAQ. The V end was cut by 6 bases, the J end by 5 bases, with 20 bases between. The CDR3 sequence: CASSPAAQGTHEQYF. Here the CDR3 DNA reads TGTGCCAGCAGTCCGGCCGCCCAGGGGACCCACGAGCAGTACTTC.

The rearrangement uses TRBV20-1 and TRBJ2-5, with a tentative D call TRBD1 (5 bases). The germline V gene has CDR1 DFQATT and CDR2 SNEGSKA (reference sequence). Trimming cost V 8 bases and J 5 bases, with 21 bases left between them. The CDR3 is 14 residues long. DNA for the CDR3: TGCAGTAGCCCTCCTTCGGGTTCAGGGGAGACCCAGTACTTC. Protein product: CSSPPSGSGETQYF.

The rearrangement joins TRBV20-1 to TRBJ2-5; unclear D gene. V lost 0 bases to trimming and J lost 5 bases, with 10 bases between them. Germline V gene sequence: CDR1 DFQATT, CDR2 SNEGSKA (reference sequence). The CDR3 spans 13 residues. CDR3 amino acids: CSARDPVGETQYF. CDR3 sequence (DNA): TGCAGTGCTAGAGATCCAGTCGGTGAGACCCAGTACTTC.

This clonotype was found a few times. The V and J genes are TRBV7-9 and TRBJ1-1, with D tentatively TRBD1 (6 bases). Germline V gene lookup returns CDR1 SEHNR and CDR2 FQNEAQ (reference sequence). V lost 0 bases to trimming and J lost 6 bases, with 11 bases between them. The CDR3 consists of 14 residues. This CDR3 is CASSLAAGGPEAFF. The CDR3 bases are TGTGCCAGCAGCTTAGCCGCCGGGGGCCCTGAAGCTTTCTTT.

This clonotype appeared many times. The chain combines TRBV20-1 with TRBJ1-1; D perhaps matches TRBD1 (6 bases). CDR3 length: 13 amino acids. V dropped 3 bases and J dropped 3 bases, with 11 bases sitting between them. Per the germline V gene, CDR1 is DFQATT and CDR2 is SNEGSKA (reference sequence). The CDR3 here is CSASPGADTEAFF. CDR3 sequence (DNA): TGCAGTGCTAGTCCAGGGGCTGACACTGAAGCTTTCTTT.

The CDR3 reads CASSPGQGDPDTEAFF. CDR3 bases: TGTGCCAGCAGTCCTGGACAGGGGGATCCCGACACTGAAGCTTTCTTT. The chain combines TRBV12-3 or TRBV12-4 with TRBJ1-1; 10 bases align to TRBD1. The CDR3 consists of 16 residues. The J segment lost 3 bases and the V segment lost 5 bases, leaving 9 bases of the junction unmatched.

The CDR3 DNA follows: TGCAGCTCAACGAGGGCAACTAATGAAAAACTGTTTTTT. Its translation: CSSTRATNEKLFF. The rearrangement links TRBV29-1 to TRBJ1-4; D unresolved. Between the trimmed V and J ends, which lost 8 bases and 0 bases, there was a span of 10 bases. Germline V gene sequence: CDR1 SQVTM, CDR2 ANQGSEA. The CDR3 spans 13 residues.

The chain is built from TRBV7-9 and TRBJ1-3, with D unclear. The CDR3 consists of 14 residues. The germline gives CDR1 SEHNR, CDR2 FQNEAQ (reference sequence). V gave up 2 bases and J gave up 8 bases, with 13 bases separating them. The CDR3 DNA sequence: TGTGCCAGCAGCTTACCGGGTAATGGCTACACCATATATTTT. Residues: CASSLPGNGYTIYF.

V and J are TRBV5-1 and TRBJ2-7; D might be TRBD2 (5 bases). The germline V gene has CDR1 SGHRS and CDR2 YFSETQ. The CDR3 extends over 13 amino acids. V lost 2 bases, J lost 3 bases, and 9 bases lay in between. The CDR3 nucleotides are TGCGCCAGCAGCTTCGGGGTGGGCTACGAGCAGTACTTC. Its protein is CASSFGVGYEQYF.

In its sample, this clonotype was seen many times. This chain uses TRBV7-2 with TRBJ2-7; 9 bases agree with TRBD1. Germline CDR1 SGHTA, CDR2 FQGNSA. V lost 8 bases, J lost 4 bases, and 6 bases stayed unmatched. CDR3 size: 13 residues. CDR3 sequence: CASGGTGRYEQYF. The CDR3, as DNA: TGTGCCAGCGGCGGGACAGGGCGATACGAGCAGTACTTC. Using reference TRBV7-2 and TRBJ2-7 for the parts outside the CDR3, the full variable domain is GAGVSQSPSNKVTEKGKDVELRCDPISGHTALYWYRQSLGQGLEFLIYFQGNSAPDKSGLPSDRFSAERTGGSVSTLTIQRTQQEDSAVYLCASGGTGRYEQYFGPGTRLTVT.

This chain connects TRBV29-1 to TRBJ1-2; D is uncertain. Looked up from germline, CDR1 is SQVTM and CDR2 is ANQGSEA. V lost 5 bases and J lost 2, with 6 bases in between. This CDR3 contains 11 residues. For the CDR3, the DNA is TGCAGCGTTCCATGGAACTATGGCTACACCTTC. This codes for CSVPWNYGYTF.

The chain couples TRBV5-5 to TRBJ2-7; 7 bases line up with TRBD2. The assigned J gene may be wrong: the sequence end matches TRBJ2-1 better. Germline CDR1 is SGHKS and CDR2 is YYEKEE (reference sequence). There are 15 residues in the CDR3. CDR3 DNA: TGTGCCAGCAGCGGGGGGGAACGGGGGTACCATGAGCAGTTCTTC. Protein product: CASSGGERGYHEQFF.

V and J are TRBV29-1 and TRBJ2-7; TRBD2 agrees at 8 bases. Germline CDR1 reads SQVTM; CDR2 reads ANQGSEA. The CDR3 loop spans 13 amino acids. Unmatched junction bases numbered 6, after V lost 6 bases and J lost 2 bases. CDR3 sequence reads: CSVTGTRTYEQYF. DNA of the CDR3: TGCAGCGTGACCGGGACTAGGACCTACGAGCAGTACTTC.

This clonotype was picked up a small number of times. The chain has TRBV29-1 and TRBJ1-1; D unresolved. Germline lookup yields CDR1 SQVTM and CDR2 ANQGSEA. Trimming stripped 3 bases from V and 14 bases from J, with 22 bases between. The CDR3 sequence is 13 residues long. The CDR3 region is CSVEGGPFNEQFF. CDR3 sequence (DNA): TGCAGCGTTGAGGGAGGGCCGTTCAATGAGCAGTTCTTT.

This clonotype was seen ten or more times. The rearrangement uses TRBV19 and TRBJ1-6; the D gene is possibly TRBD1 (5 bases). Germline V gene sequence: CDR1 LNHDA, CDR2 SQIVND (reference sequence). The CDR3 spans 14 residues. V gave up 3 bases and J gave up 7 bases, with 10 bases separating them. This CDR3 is CASSILQENSPLHF. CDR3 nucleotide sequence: TGTGCCAGTAGTATTCTACAGGAGAATTCACCCCTCCACTTT.

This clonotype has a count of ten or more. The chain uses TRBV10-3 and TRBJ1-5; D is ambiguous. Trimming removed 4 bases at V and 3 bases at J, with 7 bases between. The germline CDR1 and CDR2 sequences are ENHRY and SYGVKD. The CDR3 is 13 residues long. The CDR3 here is CAISGASNQPQHF. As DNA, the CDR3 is TGTGCCATCAGTGGGGCTTCCAATCAGCCCCAGCATTTT.

The CDR3 nucleotides are TGCGCCAGCAGCCAAGAGGCAAGCGGAAAAAGGTTCGTATCCTACGAGCAGTACTTC. Translating gives CASSQEASGKRFVSYEQYF. This rearrangement joins TRBV4-3 to TRBJ2-7, with TRBD2 as a possible D gene (5 bases). The CDR3 is 19 amino acids. Trimming shortened V by 0 bases and J by 1 base, and 22 bases separated the two germline ends. CDR1 is LGHNA and CDR2 is YSLEER in the germline V gene.

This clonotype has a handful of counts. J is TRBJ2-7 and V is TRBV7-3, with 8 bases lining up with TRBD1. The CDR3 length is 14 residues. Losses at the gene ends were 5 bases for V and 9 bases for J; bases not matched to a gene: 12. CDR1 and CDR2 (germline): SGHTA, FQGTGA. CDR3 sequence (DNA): TGTGCCAGCAGCACTGCTGGACAGGGTAGTAGGCAGTACTTC. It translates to CASSTAGQGSRQYF.

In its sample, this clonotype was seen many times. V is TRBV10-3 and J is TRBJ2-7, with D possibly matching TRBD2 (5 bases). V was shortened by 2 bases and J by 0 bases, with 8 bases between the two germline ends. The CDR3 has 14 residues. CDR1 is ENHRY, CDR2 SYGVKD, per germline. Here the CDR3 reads CAISERGSSYEQYF. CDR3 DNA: TGTGCCATCAGTGAGCGAGGGAGCTCCTACGAGCAGTACTTC.

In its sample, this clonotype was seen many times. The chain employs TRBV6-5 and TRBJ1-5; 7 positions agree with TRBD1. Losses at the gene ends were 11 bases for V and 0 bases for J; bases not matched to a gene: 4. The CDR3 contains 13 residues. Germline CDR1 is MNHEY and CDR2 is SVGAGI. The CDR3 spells CASGQNSNQPQHF. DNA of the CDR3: TGTGCCTCGGGACAGAATAGCAATCAGCCCCAGCATTTT.

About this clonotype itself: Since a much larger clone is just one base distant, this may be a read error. In DNA, the CDR3 is TGTGCCATCATTCACAGGGACGTCTACGAGCGGTACTTC. This sequence encodes CAIIHRDVYERYF. The V call is TRBV10-3, the J call TRBJ2-7; the D gene is possibly TRBD1 (6 bases). Per the germline V gene, CDR1 is ENHRY and CDR2 is SYGVKD. There are 13 residues in the CDR3.